This is a list of T cell receptor beta chains from one sample in a study of blood T cell repertoires in COVID-19. The method was immunoSEQ multiplex PCR; TCRdb's version includes in-frame clones alone and lacks a portion of them. The sample has 540,000 or so clones, around 90% seen once. Material: peripheral blood. These receptors were collected from a woman aged 50 to 60 with COVID-19, enrolled during active disease. CDR3s include the opening cysteine and the closing phenylalanine or tryptophan. The order of the fields is CDR3 protein, J gene, V gene, clone size, CDR3 length. A clone size is listed for some rows: how often the clone was seen (once, few, many), or a class if it is expanded.

CDR3aa: CASSVGQYNEQFF; j_gene: TRBJ2-1; v_gene: TRBV9; abundance: -; len: 13
CDR3aa: CASSMRDSPYRGYTF; j_gene: TRBJ1-2; v_gene: TRBV19; abundance: -; len: 15
CDR3aa: CASSPAGNGYTF; j_gene: TRBJ1-2; v_gene: TRBV5-1; abundance: few; len: 12
CDR3aa: CASSYGTEVYPLHF; j_gene: TRBJ1-6; v_gene: TRBV6-5; abundance: -; len: 14
CDR3aa: CASSHYAQGSQPQHF; j_gene: TRBJ1-5; v_gene: TRBV19; abundance: -; len: 15
CDR3aa: CASSPWGGTGELFF; j_gene: TRBJ2-2; v_gene: TRBV11-3; abundance: -; len: 14
CDR3aa: CASSLAGGGFSYEQYF; j_gene: TRBJ2-7; v_gene: TRBV7-2; abundance: -; len: 16
CDR3aa: CAWRGQAAKPRANYGYTF; j_gene: TRBJ1-2; v_gene: TRBV30; abundance: -; len: 18
CDR3aa: CASVGWARGSKNTEAFF; j_gene: TRBJ1-1; v_gene: TRBV27; abundance: -; len: 17
CDR3aa: CASSSDRLGYTF; j_gene: TRBJ1-2; v_gene: TRBV12-3/TRBV12-4; abundance: -; len: 12
CDR3aa: CASSRGGETQYF; j_gene: TRBJ2-5; v_gene: TRBV14; abundance: few; len: 12
CDR3aa: CASRKGGLGQYF; j_gene: TRBJ2-7; v_gene: TRBV12-3/TRBV12-4; abundance: -; len: 12
CDR3aa: CASSLDGGGAPDTQYF; j_gene: TRBJ2-3; v_gene: TRBV7-6; abundance: -; len: 16
CDR3aa: CASSLDSNYEQYF; j_gene: TRBJ2-7; v_gene: TRBV7-3; abundance: -; len: 13
CDR3aa: CASSQGGQLGQFF; j_gene: TRBJ2-1; v_gene: TRBV4-2; abundance: once; len: 13
CDR3aa: CASSLVGLAGDEQFF; j_gene: TRBJ2-1; v_gene: TRBV5-1; abundance: -; len: 15
CDR3aa: CASSVRQGRSYNEQFF; j_gene: TRBJ2-1; v_gene: TRBV5-1; abundance: -; len: 16
CDR3aa: CASSRAGGSYEQYF; j_gene: TRBJ2-7; v_gene: TRBV6-5; abundance: -; len: 14
CDR3aa: CSASGRGGHNEQFF; j_gene: TRBJ2-1; v_gene: TRBV20-1; abundance: -; len: 14
CDR3aa: CASSGLGNTIYF; j_gene: TRBJ1-3; v_gene: TRBV7-9; abundance: -; len: 12
CDR3aa: CASSPEQGDQPQHF; j_gene: TRBJ1-5; v_gene: TRBV18; abundance: -; len: 14
CDR3aa: CASSLGGTDSTDTQYF; j_gene: TRBJ2-3; v_gene: TRBV5-4; abundance: -; len: 16
CDR3aa: CASSLPTDTQYF; j_gene: TRBJ2-3; v_gene: TRBV11-3; abundance: -; len: 12
CDR3aa: CASSLDSAGGSTDTQYF; j_gene: TRBJ2-3; v_gene: TRBV5-4; abundance: -; len: 17
CDR3aa: CASSPQQGDGELFF; j_gene: TRBJ2-2; v_gene: TRBV18; abundance: -; len: 14